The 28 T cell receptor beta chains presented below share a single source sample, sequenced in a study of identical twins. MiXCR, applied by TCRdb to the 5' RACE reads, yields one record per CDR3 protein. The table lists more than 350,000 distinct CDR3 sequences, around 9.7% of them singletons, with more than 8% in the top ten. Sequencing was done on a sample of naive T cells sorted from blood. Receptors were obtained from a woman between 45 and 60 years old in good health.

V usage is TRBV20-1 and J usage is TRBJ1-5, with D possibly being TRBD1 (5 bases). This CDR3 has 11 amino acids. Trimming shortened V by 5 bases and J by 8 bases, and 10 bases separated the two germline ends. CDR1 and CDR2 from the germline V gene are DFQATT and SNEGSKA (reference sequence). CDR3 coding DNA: TGCAGTGCTGGGGGGGGAAAGCCCCAGCATTTT. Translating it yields CSAGGGKPQHF.

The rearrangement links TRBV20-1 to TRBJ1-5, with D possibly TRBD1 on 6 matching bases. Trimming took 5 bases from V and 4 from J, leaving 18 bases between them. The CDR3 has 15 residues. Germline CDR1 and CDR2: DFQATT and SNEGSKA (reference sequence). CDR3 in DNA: TGCAGTGCTTCCAGAGGACAGAGAGTAAATCAGCCCCAGCATTTT. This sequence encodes CSASRGQRVNQPQHF.

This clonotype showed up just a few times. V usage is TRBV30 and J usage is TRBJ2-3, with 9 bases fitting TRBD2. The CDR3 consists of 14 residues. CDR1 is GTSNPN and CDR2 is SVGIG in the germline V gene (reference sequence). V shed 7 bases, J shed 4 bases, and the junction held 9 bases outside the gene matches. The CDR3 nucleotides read TGTGCCTCTGGGGTAGCGGGAGCCGCAGATACGCAGTATTTT. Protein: CASGVAGAADTQYF.

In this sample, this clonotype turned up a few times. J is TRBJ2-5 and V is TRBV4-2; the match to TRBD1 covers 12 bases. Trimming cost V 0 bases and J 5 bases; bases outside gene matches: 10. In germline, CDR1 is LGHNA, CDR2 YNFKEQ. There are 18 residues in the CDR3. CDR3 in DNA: TGTGCCAGCAGCCAAGAAGGTTCAGCGGGACAGGGGGCTGAGACCCAGTACTTC. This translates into CASSQEGSAGQGAETQYF.

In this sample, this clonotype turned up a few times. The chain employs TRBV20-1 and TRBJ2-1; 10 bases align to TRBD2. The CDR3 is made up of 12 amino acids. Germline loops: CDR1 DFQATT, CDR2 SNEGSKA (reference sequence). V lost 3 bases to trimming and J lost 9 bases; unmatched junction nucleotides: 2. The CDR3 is CSARGLALEQFF. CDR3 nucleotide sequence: TGCAGTGCTAGGGGACTAGCGCTTGAGCAGTTCTTC.

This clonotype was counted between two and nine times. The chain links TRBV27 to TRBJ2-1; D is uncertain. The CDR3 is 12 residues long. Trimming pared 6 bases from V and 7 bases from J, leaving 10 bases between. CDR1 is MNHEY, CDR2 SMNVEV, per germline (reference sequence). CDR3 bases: TGTGCCAGCAGCTCAGTAGAAAATGAGCAGTTCTTC. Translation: CASSSVENEQFF.

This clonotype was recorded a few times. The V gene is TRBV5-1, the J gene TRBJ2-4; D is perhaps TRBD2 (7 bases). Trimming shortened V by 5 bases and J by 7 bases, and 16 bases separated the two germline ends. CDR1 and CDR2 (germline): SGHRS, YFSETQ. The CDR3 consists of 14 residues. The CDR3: CASRGGPQGNIQYF. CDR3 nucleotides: TGCGCCAGCAGGGGGGGGCCCCAAGGTAACATTCAGTACTTC. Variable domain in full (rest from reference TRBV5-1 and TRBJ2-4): KAGVTQTPRYLIKTRGQQVTLSCSPISGHRSVSWYQQTPGQGLQFLFEYFSETQRNKGNFPGRFSGRQFSNSRSEMNVSTLELGDSALYLCASRGGPQGNIQYFGAGTRLSVL.

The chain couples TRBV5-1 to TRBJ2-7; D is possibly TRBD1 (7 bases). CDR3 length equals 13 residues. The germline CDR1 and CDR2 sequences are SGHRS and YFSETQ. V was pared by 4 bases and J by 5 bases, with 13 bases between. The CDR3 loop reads CASSMEGADEQYF. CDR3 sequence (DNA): TGCGCCAGCAGCATGGAGGGGGCTGACGAGCAGTACTTC. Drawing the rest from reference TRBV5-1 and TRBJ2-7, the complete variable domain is KAGVTQTPRYLIKTRGQQVTLSCSPISGHRSVSWYQQTPGQGLQFLFEYFSETQRNKGNFPGRFSGRQFSNSRSEMNVSTLELGDSALYLCASSMEGADEQYFGPGTRLTVT.

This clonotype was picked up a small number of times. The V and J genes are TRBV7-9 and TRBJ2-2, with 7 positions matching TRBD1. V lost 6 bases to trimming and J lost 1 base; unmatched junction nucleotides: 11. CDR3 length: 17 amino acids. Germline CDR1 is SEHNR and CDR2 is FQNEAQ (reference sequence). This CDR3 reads CASSRTTGLRNTGELFF. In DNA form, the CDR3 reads TGTGCCAGCAGTCGAACGACAGGGCTAAGGAACACCGGGGAGCTGTTTTTT.

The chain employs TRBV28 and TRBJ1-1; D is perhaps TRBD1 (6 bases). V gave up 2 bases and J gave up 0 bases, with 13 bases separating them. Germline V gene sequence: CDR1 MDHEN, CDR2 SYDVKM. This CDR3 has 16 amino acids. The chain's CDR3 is CASSLRPGAVNTEAFF. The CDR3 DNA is TGTGCCAGCAGTTTACGGCCGGGGGCGGTGAACACTGAAGCTTTCTTT. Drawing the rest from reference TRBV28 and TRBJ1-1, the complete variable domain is DVKVTQSSRYLVKRTGEKVFLECVQDMDHENMFWYRQDPGLGLRLIYFSYDVKMKEKGDIPEGYSVSREKKERFSLILESASTNQTSMYLCASSLRPGAVNTEAFFGQGTRLTVV.

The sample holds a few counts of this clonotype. The CDR3 spells CASSLASGSANTGELFF. Written as DNA, the CDR3 is TGCGCCAGCAGCTTGGCCTCGGGGTCGGCGAACACCGGGGAGCTGTTTTTT. The rearrangement links TRBV5-1 to TRBJ2-2; the D gene is possibly TRBD2 (5 bases). CDR1 and CDR2 from the germline V gene are SGHRS and YFSETQ. Between the trimmed V and J ends, which lost 0 bases and 0 bases, there was a span of 12 bases. CDR3 size: 17 residues.

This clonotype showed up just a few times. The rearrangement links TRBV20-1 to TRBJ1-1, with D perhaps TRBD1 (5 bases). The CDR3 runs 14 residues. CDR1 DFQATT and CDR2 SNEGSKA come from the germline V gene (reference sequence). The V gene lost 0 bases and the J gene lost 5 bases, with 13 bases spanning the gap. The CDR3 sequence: CSARDVGGGTEAFF. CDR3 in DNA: TGCAGTGCTAGAGATGTTGGGGGGGGGACTGAAGCTTTCTTT.

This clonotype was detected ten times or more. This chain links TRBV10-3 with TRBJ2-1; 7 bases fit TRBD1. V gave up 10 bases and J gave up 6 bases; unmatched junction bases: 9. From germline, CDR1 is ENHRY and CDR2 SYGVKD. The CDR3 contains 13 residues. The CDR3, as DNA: TGTGCCACAGTACAGGGGCCCACCAATGAGCAGTTCTTC. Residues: CATVQGPTNEQFF.

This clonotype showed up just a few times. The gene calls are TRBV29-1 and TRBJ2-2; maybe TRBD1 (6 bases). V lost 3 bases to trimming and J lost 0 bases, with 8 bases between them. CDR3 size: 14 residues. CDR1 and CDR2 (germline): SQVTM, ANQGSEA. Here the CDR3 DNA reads TGCAGCGTTGACAGGGGCACGAACACCGGGGAGCTGTTTTTT. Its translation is CSVDRGTNTGELFF.

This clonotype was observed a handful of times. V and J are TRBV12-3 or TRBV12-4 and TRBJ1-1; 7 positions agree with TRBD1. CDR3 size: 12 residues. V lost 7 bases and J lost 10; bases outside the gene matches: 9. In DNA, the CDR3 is TGTGCCAGCAACTCAGGGGGGCCCGGAGCTTTCTTT. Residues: CASNSGGPGAFF.

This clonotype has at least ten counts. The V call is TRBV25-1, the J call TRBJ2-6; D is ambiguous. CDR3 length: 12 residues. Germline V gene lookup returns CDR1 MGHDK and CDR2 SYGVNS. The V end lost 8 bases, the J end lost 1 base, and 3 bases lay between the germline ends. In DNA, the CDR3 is TGTGCCAGCGGATCTGGGGCCAACGTCCTGACTTTC. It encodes CASGSGANVLTF.

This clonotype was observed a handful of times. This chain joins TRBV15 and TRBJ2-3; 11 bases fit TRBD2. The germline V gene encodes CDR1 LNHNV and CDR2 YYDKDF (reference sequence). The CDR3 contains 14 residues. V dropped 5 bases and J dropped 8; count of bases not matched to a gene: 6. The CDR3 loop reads CATSDRLAGSTQYF. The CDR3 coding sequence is TGTGCCACCAGCGATCGACTAGCGGGGAGTACGCAGTATTTT.

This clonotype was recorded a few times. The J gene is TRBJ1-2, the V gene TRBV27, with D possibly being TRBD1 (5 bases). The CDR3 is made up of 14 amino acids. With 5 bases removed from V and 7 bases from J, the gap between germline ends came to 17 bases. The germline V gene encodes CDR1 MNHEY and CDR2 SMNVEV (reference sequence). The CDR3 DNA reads TGTGCCAGCAGTGTGGGACTGTACGATGGTGGCTACACCTTC. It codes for CASSVGLYDGGYTF.

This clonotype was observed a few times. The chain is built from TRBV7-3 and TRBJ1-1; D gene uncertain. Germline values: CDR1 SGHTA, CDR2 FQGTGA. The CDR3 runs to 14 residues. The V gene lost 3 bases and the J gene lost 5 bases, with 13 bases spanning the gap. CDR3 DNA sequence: TGTGCCAGCAGCTTCGGAGTGGTGGGGACTGAAGCTTTCTTT. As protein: CASSFGVVGTEAFF.

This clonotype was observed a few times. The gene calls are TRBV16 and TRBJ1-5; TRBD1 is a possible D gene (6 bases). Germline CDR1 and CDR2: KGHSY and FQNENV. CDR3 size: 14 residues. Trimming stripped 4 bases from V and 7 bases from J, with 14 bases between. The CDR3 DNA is TGTGCCAGCAGCCTAAGGGGGGGCGGGCAGCCCCAGCATTTT. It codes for CASSLRGGGQPQHF.

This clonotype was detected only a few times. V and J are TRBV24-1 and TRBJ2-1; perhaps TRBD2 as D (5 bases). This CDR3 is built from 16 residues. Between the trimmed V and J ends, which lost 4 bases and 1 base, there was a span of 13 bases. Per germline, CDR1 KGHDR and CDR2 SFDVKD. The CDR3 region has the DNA TGTGCCACCAGTGACTGGGTCCGCGGGTCCTACAATGAGCAGTTCTTC. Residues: CATSDWVRGSYNEQFF.

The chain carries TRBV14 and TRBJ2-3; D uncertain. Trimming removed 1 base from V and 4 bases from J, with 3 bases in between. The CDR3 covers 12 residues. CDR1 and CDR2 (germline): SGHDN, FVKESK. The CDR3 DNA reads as TGTGCCAGCAGCCAAGTTTCAGATACGCAGTATTTT. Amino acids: CASSQVSDTQYF. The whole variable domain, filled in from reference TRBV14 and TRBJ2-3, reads EAGVTQFPSHSVIEKGQTVTLRCDPISGHDNLYWYRRVMGKEIKFLLHFVKESKQDESGMPNNRFLAERTGGTYSTLKVQPAELEDSGVYFCASSQVSDTQYFGPGTRLTVL.

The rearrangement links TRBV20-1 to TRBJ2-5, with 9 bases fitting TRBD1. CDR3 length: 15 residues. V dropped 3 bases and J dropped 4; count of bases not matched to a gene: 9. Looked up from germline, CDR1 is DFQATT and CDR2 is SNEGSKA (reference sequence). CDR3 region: CSASNDRGTLETQYF. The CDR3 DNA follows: TGCAGTGCTAGCAACGACAGGGGGACATTAGAGACCCAGTACTTC.

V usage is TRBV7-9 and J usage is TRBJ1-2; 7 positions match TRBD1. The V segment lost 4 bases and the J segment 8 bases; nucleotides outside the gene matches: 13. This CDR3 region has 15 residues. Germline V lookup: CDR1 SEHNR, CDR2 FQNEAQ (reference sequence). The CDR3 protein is CASSSTGTVVFGYTF. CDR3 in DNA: TGTGCCAGCAGCTCGACCGGGACAGTGGTATTCGGCTACACCTTC.

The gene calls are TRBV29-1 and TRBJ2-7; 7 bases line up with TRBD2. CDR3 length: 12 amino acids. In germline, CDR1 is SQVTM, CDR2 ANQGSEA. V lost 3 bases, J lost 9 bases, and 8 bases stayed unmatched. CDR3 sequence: CSVDGGEVGQYF. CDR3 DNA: TGCAGCGTTGATGGGGGGGAGGTGGGGCAGTACTTC.

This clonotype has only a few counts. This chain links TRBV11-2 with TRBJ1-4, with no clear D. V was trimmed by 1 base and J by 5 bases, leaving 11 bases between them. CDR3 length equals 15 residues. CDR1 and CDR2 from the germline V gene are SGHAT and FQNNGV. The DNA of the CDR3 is TGTGCCAGCAGCTTAGGGGTCAGAGGAAATGAAAAACTGTTTTTT. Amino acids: CASSLGVRGNEKLFF.

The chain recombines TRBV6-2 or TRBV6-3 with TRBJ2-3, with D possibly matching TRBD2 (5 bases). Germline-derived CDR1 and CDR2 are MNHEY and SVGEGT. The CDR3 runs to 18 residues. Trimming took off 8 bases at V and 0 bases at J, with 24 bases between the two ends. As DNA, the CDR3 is TGTGCCAGCGCCGGGGAACCGGCTGCTACTATTAGCACAGATACGCAGTATTTT. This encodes CASAGEPAATISTDTQYF.

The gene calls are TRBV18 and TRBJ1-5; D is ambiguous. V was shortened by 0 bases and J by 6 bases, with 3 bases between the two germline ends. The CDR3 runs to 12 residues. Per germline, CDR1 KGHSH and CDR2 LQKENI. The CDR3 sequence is CASSPPPQPQHF. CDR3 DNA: TGTGCCAGCTCACCACCCCCTCAGCCCCAGCATTTT.